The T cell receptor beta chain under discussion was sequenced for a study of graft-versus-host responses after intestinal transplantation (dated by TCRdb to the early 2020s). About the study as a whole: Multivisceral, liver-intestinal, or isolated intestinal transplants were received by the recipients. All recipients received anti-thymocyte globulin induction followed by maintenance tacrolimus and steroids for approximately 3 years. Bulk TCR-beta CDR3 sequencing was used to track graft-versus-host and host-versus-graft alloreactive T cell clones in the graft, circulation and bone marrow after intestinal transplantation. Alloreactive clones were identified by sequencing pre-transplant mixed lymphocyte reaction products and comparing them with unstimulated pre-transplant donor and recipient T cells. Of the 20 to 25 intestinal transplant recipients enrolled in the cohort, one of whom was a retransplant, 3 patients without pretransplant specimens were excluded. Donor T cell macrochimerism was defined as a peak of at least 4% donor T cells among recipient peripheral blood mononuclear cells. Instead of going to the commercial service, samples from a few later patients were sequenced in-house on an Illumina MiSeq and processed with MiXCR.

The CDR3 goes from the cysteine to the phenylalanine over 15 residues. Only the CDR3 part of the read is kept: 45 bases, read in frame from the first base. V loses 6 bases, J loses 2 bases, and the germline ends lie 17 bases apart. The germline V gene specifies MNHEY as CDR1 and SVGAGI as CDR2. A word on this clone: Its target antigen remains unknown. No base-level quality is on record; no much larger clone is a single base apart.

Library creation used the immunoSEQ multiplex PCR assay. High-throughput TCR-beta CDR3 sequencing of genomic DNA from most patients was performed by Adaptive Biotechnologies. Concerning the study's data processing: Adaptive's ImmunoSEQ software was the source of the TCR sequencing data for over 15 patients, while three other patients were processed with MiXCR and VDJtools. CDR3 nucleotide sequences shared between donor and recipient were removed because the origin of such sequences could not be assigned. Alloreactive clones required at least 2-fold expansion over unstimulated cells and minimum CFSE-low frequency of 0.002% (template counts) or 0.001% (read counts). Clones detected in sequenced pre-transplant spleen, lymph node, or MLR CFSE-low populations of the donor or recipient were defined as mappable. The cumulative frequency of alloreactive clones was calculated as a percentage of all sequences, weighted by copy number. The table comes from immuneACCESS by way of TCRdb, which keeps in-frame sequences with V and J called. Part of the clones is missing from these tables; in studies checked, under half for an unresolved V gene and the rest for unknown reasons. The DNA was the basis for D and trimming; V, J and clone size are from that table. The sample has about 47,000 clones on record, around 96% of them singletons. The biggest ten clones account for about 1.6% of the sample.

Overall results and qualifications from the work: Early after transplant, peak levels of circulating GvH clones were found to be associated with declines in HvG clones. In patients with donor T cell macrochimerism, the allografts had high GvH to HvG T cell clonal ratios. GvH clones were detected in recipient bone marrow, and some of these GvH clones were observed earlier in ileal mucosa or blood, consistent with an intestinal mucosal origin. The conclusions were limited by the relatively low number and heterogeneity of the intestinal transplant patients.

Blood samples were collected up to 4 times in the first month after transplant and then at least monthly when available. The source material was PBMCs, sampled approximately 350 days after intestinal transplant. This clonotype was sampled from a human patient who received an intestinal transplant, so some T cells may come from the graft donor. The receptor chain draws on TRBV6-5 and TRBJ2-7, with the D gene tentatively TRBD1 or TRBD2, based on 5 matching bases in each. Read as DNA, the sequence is TGTGCCAGCAGGCCCGACAGACTAACTACCTACGAGCAGTACTTC. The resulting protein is CASRPDRLTTYEQYF.